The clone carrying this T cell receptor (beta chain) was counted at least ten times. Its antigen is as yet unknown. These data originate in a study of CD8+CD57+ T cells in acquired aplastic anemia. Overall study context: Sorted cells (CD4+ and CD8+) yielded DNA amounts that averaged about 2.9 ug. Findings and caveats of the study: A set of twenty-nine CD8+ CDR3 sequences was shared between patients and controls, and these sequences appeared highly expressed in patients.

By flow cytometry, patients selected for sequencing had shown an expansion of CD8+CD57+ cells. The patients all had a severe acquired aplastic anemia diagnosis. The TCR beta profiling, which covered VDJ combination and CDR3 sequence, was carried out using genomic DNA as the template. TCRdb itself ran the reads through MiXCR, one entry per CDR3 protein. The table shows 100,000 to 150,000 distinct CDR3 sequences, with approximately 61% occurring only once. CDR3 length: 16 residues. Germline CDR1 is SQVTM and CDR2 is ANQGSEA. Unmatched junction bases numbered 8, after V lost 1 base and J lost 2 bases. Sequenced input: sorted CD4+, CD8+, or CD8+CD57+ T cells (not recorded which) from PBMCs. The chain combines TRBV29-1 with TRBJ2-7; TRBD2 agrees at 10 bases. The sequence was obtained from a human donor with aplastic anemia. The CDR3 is CSVEGASGSVTYEQYF. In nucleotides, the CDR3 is TGCAGCGTTGAAGGGGCTAGCGGGAGTGTCACCTACGAGCAGTACTTC.